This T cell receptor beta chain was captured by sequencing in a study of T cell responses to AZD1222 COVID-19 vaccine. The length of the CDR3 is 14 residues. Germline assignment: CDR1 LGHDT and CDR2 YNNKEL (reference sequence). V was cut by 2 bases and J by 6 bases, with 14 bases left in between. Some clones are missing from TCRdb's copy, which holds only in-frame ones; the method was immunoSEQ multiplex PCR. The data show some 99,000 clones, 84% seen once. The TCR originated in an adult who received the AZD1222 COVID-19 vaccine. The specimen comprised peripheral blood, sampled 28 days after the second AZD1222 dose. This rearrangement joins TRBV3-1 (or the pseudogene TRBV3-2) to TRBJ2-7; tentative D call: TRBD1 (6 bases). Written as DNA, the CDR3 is TGTGCCAGCAGCCAATTACATGGGGGCGCCGAGCAGTACTTC. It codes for CASSQLHGGAEQYF.